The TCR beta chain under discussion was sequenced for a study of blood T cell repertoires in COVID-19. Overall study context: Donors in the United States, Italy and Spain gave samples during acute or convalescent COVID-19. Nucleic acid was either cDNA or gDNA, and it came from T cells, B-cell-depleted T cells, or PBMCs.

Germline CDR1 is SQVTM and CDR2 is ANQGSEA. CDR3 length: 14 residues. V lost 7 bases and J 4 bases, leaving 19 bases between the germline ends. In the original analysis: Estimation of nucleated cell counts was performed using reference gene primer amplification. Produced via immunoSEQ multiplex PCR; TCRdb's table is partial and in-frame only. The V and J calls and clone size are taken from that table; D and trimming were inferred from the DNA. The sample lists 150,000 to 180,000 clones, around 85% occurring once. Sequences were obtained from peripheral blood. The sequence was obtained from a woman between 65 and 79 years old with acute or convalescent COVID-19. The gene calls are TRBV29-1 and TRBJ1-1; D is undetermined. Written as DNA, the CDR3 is TGCAGCGCCCTCGGGAACAGACCGAGCACTGAAGCTTTCTTT. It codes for CSALGNRPSTEAFF.